This T cell receptor (beta chain) was sequenced during a study of blood T cell repertoires in COVID-19. The wider study: Acute and convalescent COVID-19 samples came from the United States, Italy and Spain. T cells, B-cell-depleted T cells, or PBMCs supplied cDNA or gDNA.

CDR3 length: 14 residues. CDR1 is LGHNA and CDR2 is YSLEER in the germline V gene. The V end was cut by 3 bases, the J end by 6 bases, with 13 bases between. In the authors' methods: Cell counts per sample came from amplifying reference gene primers. Profiled with immunoSEQ multiplex PCR; TCRdb holds only in-frame clones, not every one. The D gene and trimming were derived from the DNA, and the V and J assignments and clone size from that table. The sample has roughly 100,000 clones, roughly four fifths seen once. This clone occurred a few times. The J gene is TRBJ2-3, the V gene TRBV4-3, with D possibly being TRBD2 (6 bases). The source is a man aged 55 to 70 with acute or convalescent COVID-19. The sequencing input was peripheral blood. This chain's CDR3 is CASSQGRGGDTQYF. Written as DNA, the CDR3 is TGCGCCAGCAGCCAGGGTCGTGGGGGGGATACGCAGTATTTT.